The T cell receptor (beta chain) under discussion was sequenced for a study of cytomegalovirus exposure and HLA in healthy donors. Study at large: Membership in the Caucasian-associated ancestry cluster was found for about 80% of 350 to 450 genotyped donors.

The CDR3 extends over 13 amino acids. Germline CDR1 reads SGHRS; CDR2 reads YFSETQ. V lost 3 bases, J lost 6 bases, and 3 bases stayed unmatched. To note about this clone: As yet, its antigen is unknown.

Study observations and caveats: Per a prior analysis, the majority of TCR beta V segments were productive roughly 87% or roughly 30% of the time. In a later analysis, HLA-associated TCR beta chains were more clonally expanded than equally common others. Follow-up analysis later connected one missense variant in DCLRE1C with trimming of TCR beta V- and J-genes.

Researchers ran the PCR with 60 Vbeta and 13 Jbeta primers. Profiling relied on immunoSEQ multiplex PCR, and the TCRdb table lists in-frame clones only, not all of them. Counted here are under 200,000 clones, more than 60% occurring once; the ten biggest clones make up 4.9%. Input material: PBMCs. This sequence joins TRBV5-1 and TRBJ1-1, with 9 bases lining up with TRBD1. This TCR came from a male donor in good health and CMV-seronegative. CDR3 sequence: CASSYRGQPEAFF. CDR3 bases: TGCGCCAGCAGCTACAGGGGGCAACCTGAAGCTTTCTTT.